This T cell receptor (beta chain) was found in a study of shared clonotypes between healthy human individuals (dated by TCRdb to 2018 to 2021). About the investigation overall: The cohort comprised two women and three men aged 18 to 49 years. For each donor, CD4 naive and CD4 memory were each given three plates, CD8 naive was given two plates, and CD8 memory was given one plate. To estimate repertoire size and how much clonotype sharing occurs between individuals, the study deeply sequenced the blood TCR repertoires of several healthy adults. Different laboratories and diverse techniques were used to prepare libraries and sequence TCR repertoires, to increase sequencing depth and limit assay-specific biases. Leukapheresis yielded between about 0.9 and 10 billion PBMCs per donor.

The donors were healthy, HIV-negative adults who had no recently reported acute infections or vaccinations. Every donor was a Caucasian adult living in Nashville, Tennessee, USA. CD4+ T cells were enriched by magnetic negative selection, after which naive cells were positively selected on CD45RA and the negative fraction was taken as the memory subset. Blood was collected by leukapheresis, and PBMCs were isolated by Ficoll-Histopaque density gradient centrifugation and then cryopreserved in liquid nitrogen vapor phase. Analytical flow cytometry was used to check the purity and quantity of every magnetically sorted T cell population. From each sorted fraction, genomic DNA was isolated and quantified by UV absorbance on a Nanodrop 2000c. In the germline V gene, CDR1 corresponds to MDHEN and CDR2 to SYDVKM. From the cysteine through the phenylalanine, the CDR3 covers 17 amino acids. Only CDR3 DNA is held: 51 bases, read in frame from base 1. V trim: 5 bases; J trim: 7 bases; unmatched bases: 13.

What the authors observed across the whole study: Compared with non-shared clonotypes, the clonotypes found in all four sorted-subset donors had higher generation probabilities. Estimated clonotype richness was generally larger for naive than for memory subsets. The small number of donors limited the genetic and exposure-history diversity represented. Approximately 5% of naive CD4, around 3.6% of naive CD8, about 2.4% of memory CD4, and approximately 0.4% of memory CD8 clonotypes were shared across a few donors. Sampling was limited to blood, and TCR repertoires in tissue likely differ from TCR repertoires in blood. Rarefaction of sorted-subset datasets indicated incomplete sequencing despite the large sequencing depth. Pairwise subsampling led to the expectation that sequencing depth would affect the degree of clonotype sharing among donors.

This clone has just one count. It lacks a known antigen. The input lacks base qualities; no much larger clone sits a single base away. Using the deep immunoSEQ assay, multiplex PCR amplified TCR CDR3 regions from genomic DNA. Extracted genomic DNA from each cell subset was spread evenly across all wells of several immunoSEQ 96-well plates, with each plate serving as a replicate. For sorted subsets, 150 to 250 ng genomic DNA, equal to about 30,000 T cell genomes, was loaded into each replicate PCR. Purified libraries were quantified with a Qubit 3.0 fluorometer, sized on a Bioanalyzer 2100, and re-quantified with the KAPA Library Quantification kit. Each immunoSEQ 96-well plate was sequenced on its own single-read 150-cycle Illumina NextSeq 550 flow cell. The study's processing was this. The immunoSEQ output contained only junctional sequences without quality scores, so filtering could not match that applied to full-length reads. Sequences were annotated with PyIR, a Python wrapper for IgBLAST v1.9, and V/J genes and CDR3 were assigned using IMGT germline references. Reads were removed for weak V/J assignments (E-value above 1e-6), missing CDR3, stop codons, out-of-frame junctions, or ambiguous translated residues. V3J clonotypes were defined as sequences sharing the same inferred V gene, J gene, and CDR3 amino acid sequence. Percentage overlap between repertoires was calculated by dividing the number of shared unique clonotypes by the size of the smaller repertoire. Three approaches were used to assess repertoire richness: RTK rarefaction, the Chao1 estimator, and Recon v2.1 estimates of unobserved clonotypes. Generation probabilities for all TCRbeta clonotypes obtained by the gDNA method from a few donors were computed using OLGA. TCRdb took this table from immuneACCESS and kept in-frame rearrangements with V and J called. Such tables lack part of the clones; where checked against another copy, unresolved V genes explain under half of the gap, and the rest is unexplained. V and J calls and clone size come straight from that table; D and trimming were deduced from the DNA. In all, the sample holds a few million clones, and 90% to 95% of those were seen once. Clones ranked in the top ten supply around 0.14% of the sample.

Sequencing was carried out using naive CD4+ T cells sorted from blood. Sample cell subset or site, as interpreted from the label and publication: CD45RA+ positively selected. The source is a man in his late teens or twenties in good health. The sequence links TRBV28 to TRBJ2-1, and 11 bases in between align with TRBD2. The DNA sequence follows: TGTGCCAGCAGTGCGACTAGCGGGAAGGGAATTAGGAATGAGCAGTTCTTC. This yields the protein CASSATSGKGIRNEQFF.